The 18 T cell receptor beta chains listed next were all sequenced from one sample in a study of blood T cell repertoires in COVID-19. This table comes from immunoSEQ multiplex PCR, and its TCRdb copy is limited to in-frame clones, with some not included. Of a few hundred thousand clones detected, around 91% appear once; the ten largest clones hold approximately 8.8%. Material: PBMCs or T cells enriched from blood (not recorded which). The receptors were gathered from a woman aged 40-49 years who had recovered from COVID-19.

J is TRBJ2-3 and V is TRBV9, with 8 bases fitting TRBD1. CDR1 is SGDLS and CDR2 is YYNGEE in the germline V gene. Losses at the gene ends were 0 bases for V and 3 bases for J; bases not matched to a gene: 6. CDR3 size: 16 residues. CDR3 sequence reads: CASSVGTGPRTDTQYF. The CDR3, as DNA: TGTGCCAGCAGCGTAGGGACAGGGCCGCGGACAGATACGCAGTATTTT.

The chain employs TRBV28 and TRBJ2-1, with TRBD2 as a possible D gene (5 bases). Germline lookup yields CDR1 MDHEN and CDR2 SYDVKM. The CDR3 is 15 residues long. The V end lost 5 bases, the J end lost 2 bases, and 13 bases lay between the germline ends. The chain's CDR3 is CASSRAGGTYNEQFF. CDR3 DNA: TGTGCCAGCAGTCGGGCCGGAGGTACCTACAATGAGCAGTTCTTC. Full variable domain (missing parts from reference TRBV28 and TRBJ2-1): DVKVTQSSRYLVKRTGEKVFLECVQDMDHENMFWYRQDPGLGLRLIYFSYDVKMKEKGDIPEGYSVSREKKERFSLILESASTNQTSMYLCASSRAGGTYNEQFFGPGTRLTVL.

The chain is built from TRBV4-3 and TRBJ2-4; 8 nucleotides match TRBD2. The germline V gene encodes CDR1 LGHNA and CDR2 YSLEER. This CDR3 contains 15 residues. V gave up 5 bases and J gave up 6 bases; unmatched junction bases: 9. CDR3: CASSLGSSGVNIQYF. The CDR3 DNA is TGCGCCAGCAGCTTGGGAAGTAGCGGGGTAAACATTCAGTACTTC.

CDR3: CASSQKTGDSGNTIYF. For the CDR3, the DNA is TGTGCCAGCAGCCAAAAAACAGGGGATTCTGGAAACACCATATATTTT. The chain joins TRBV3-1 (or the pseudogene TRBV3-2) to TRBJ1-3, with 7 bases lining up with TRBD1. Germline trimming cut 2 bases from V and 1 base from J; bases unmatched to any gene: 5. The CDR3 totals 16 residues. Germline lookup yields CDR1 LGHDT and CDR2 YNNKEL (reference sequence).

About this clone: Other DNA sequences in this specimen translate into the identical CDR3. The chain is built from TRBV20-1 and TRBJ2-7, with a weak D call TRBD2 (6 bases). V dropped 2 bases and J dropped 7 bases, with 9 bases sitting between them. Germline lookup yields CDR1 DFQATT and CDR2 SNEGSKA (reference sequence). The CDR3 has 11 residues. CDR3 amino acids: CSARSGGEQYF. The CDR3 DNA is TGCAGTGCTAGATCCGGGGGAGAGCAGTACTTC.

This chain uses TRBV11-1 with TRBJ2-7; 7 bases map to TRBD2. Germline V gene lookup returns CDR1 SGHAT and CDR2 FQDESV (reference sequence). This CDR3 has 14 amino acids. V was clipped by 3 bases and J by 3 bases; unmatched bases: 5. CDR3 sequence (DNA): TGTGCCAGCAGCTTTACCGGGACTAACTACGAGCAGTACTTC. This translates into CASSFTGTNYEQYF.

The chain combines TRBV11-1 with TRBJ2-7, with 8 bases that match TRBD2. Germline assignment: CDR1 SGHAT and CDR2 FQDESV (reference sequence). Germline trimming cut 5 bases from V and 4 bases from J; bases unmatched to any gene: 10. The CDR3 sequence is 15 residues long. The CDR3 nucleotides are TGTGCCAGCAGCCCGGGAGGGGGTCGGATTTACGAGCAGTACTTC. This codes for CASSPGGGRIYEQYF.

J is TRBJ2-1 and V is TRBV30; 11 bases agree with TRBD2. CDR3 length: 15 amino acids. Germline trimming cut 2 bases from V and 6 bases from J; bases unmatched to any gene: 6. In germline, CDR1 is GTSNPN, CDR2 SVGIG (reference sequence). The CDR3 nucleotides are TGTGCCTGGAGTACACTAGCGGGAGCGGGCAATGAGCAGTTCTTC. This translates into CAWSTLAGAGNEQFF.

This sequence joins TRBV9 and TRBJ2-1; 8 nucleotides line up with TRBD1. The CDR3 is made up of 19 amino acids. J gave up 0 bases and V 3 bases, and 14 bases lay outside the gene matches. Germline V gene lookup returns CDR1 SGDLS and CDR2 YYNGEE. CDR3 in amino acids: CASSEMDSGGYYSYNEQFF. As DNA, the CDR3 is TGTGCCAGCAGCGAGATGGATTCAGGGGGCTATTACTCCTACAATGAGCAGTTCTTC.

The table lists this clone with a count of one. This chain's CDR3 is CASSGRPGQGYNEQFF. The CDR3, as DNA: TGTGCCAGCAGCGGGCGACCGGGACAGGGCTACAATGAGCAGTTCTTC. The genes are TRBV21-1 and TRBJ2-1; the table's D call TRBD1 went unverified against the DNA. TRBV21-1 is a recognized pseudogene. The CDR3 is made up of 16 amino acids.

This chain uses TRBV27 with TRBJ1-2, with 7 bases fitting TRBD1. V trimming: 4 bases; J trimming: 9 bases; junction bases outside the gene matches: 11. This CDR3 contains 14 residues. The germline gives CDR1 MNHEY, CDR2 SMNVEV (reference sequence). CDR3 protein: CASSSGTDLNRYTF. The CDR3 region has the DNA TGTGCCAGCAGTTCCGGGACAGATCTTAATCGCTACACCTTC.

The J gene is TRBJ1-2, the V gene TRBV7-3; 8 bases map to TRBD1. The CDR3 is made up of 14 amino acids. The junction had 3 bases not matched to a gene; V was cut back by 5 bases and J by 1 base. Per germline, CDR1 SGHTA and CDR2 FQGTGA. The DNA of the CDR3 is TGTGCCAGCAGCCCAGGGGGCGGTAACTATGGCTACACCTTC. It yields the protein CASSPGGGNYGYTF.

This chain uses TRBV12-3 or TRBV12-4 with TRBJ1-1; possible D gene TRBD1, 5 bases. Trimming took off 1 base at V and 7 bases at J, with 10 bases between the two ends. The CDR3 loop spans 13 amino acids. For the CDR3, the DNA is TGTGCCAGCAGTTTAGGAGACAGAGGTGAAGCTTTCTTT. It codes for CASSLGDRGEAFF.

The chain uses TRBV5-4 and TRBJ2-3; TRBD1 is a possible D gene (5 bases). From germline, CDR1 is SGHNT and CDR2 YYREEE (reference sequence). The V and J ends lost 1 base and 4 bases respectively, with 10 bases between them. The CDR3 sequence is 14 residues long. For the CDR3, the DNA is TGTGCCAGCAGCTTGAACAGGTTCGCAGATACGCAGTATTTT. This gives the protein CASSLNRFADTQYF.

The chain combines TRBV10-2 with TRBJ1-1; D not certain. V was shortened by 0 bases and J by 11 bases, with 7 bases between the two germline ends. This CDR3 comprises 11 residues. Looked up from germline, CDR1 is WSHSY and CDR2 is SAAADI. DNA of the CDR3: TGCGCCAGCAGTGAGTCGAGTAAGGCTTTCTTT. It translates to CASSESSKAFF.

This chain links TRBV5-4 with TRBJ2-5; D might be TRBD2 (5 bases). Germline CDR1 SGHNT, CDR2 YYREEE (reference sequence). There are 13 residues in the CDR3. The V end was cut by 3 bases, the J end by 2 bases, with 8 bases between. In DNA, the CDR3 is TGTGCCAGCAGCTGGGAGCGTCAAGAGACCCAGTACTTC. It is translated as CASSWERQETQYF. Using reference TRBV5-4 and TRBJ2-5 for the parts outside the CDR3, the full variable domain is ETGVTQSPTHLIKTRGQQVTLRCSSQSGHNTVSWYQQALGQGPQFIFQYYREEENGRGNFPPRFSGLQFPNYSSELNVNALELDDSALYLCASSWERQETQYFGPGTRLLVL.

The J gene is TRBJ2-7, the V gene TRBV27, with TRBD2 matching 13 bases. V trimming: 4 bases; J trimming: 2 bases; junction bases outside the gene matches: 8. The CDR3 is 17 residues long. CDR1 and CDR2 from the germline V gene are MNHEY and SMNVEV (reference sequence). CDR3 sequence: CASSWGLAGKSPYEQYF. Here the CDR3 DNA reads TGTGCCAGCAGTTGGGGACTAGCGGGGAAATCCCCCTACGAGCAGTACTTC.

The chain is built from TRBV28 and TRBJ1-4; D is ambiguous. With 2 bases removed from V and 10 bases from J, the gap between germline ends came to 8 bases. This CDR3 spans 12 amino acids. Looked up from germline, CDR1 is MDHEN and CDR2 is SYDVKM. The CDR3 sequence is CASSLGQRKLFF. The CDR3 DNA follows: TGTGCCAGCAGTTTAGGGCAGAGAAAACTGTTTTTT.